This is a list of T cell receptor beta chains from one sample in a study of T cell repertoires in cytomegalovirus infection. In TCRdb, the reads were re-called with MiXCR into one record per CDR3 protein. The repertoire has some 220,000 distinct CDR3 sequences, about 38% of them found once; the top ten carry 55% to 60%. Antigens for these TCRs are unknown. The source was CD8+ T cells from cultured PBMCs, collected from culture after CMV antigen stimulation. Receptors originate from a human donor in good health (CMV status not recorded). Some clones in this sample may be carry-over from other donors' samples. CDR3s include the opening cysteine and the closing phenylalanine or tryptophan. D genes are given only for firm matches. Clone size is not always given. Where it is, it says once, few, many or a class for expanded clones.

v_gene	abundance	j_gene	d_gene	CDR3nt	CDR3aa
TRBV6-1	-	TRBJ2-5	-	TGTGCCAGCAGCCTGACCATGAGGGAGACCCAGTACTTC	CASSLTMRETQYF
TRBV28	few	TRBJ2-1	TRBD2	TGTGCCAGCCATCCTCGGACTAGCTATTCCTACAATGAGCAGTTCTTC	CASHPRTSYSYNEQFF
TRBV2	-	TRBJ2-7	-	TGTGCCAGCAGGGACCCTCCTACCCTTGACAATACCTACGAGCAGTACTTC	CASRDPPTLDNTYEQYF
TRBV7-6	-	TRBJ1-4	-	TGTGCCAGCAGCTTAGAGGGGAGGAGTGAAAAACTGTTTTTT	CASSLEGRSEKLFF
TRBV29-1	-	TRBJ1-5	TRBD1	TGCAGCGTCGGCACAGGGGTGGGTCAGCCCCAGCATTTT	CSVGTGVGQPQHF
TRBV20-1	-	TRBJ1-5	-	TGCGGTGCTAGGCCACCCAATCAGCCCCAGCATTTT	CGARPPNQPQHF
TRBV27	-	TRBJ2-7	TRBD1	TGTGCCAGCACCCTTAGGACAGGTGCAAAAGCCTACGAGCAGTACTTC	CASTLRTGAKAYEQYF
TRBV28	once	TRBJ1-5	TRBD1	TGTGCCAGCAGCTACGAGAAGACAGGGACTTATAGCAATCAGCCCCAGCATTTT	CASSYEKTGTYSNQPQHF
TRBV29-1	-	TRBJ1-2	-	TGCAGCGTTGGAGCAGGGGATGTGTATGGCTACACCTTC	CSVGAGDVYGYTF
TRBV7-7	-	TRBJ2-5	TRBD2	TGTGCCAGCAGCCCGCGGACTAGCGGGGGCGAGGGTGAGACCCAGTACTTC	CASSPRTSGGEGETQYF